This TCR beta chain was sequenced for a study of cytomegalovirus exposure and HLA in healthy donors (dated by TCRdb to 2016 to 2017). About the study as a whole: An earlier analysis of fewer than 750 of the donors reported about 280 Gb of sequence data and around 120 million unique TCR beta sequences obtained from around 170 million T cells. An early release that covered around 590 HLA-typed donors contained about 300 gigabases of sequencing data and some 87 million unique TCR sequences. Every repertoire in the discovery cohort had been generated on one and the same sequencing platform. Both class I and class II loci were covered by HLA typing, at four-digit resolution. The T cell repertoires of 666 subjects were profiled by immunosequencing and related to cytomegalovirus serostatus. A few DR-DQ haplotypes were treated as single units for association and clustering because of strong linkage in the cohort. Donor age, sex, ethnicity and CMV serostatus were collected together with the repertoire data. Among 398 genotyped donors of the cohort, an average of around 220,000 unique TCR beta nucleotide sequences was sequenced per donor, of which about 18% were non-productive. An earlier analysis of 500 to 650 of the donors applied high-throughput TCR beta sequencing to assess whether each TCR beta V gene segment acted as functional or pseudogenic. A later genetic analysis used genome-wide SNP genotypes for about 55% of the 666 donors, treating that subset as a discovery cohort. The study was designed to test whether signatures of past pathogen exposure could be identified by cataloging public T cell receptors. To study patterns of TCR occurrence, a later analysis re-analyzed previously published TCR beta repertoires from 500 to 850 donors and added high-resolution HLA genotyping. The genetic ancestry cluster associated with self-reported Caucasian donors included approximately 85% of the roughly 400 genotyped donors. To predict cytomegalovirus infection status, the study combined high-throughput TCR immunosequencing, statistical association of individual TCRs with disease status, and machine learning. Rather than using new phenotypic data, the later analysis identified candidate immune exposures from TCR beta sequences and from how often those sequences occurred across donors. Typing coverage varied by locus: roughly 620-640 donors for A, B, C, DRB1 and DQB1; around 560 for DQA1; about 600 for DPA1; more than 450 for DPB1. A separate validation cohort of 100 to 150 different subjects was used in addition to the roughly 670-subject first cohort. What the research found in general, with its limitations: Correlated functional status among segregating V segments might reflect linkage disequilibrium, but an unknown experimental factor could not be ruled out. The classifier was reported to diagnose cytomegalovirus status with high specificity and sensitivity in both the original cohort and the validation cohort. The sequencing pipeline was judged likely to have produced a cluster of highly shared sequence variants as a technical artifact. A later analysis found that HLA-associated TCR beta chains were more clonally expanded and had lower generation probabilities than equally common non-associated chains. Compared with the 666-donor mean, donors in an Asian-associated ancestry cluster had fewer N-insertions in productive TCRs, according to a later genetic analysis. Because counts were too low, under 20 rarely observed V segments, including chromosome 9 orphons, were left out of the earlier analysis of roughly 600 of the donors. Strong co-occurrence of HLA alleles, especially DR and DQ, made assigning TCR associations to individual alleles difficult. In vitro tests confirmed that a few of the cytomegalovirus-associated TCR beta chains recognize cytomegalovirus antigens. At a false discovery rate of 0.05, a later analysis linked 16,951 TCR beta sequences to specific HLA alleles. In a later analysis, most CMV-associated TCR beta chains were found to appear HLA-restricted, with HLA associations seemingly driven largely by CMV exposure. This cohort had only TCR beta chains sequenced, and the lack of alpha or paired-chain data limited which features could be detected. In a later analysis, the rate of TCR association differed among HLA loci, with DRB1 alleles having the most associated TCRs and HLA-C alleles having the fewest. Because HLA typing was missing for some donors at each locus, association tests included only the typed subset. Broadly in line with IMGT annotations, most TCR beta V segments showed up in productive rearrangements about 87% or about 30% of the time in an earlier analysis of 587 of the donors. A further reported finding was that TCR beta sequences accurately predicted the HLA-A and HLA-B alleles for most subjects in the first cohort. Roughly uniform sequencing depth across donors was assumed in presence/absence analyses, although this assumption may not hold. The authors suggested that the approach could potentially be generalized to other disease states and immunological phenotypes. Most TCR sequences were seen in very few donors, while some public TCRs were found in many individuals. The study listed over 150 TCR beta chains as associated with cytomegalovirus. In a later analysis, several top co-occurrence clusters were reported to appear linked to parvovirus B19, influenza, CMV and Epstein-Barr virus. A later genetic analysis associated a missense DCLRE1C variant with V-gene and J-gene trimming of TCR beta chains, and an independent cohort replicated the association. For the cohort, immune exposure information was limited to CMV serostatus.

In total, approximately 700 healthy bone marrow donors made up the cohort. At the time of sampling, all cohort members were nominally healthy, though unrecorded immune exposures were likely present. The donor tested CMV seronegative, placing the donor among the approximately 360 seronegative members of the cohort. Every donor gave a peripheral blood sample, and the peripheral blood mononuclear cells from that sample were used for TCR beta sequencing. The Qiagen DNeasy Blood Extraction Kit was used to extract genomic DNA from the blood cell samples. Preparation of the library involved the immunoSEQ multiplex PCR assay. A mixture of 60 forward primers for TCR Vbeta segments and 13 reverse primers for TCR Jbeta segments was used in the multiplex PCR. A multiplex PCR assay on genomic DNA amplified the CDR3 region of rearranged TCR beta genes. On the Illumina HiSeq System, the amplified TCR beta libraries were sequenced as 87-base-pair reads. Under the source paper's analysis protocol: A later analysis counted about 82 million unique TCR beta chains across the 550 to 750 repertoires, and roughly 10 million of these chains were shared by at least two donors. A nearest-neighbor algorithm error-corrected the raw reads and collapsed the reads into unique sequences, merging closely related sequences to remove PCR and sequencing errors. V, D and J gene segments were assigned by aligning CDR3 sequences to IMGT reference sequences. Each retained sequence needed at least a six-nucleotide match to both a V gene segment and a J gene segment. Rearrangements were called productive when the CDR3 lacked stop codons and stayed in frame with V and J; all others were non-productive. CDR3 was defined by IMGT convention, running from the second conserved V-encoded cysteine to the conserved J-encoded phenylalanine. In an earlier analysis of 500 to 650 of the donors, sequences lacking an unambiguous match to a single V gene segment were excluded. In an earlier analysis of a few hundred of the donors, V segments were called functional above 56.7% productive rearrangements and were called segregating when the between-donor standard deviation exceeded 5%. A statistical classification framework was developed to diagnose cytomegalovirus status using the catalog of TCR beta chain sequences. In a later analysis, TCR nucleotide sequences were compared against IMGT/GENE-DB human TR gene sequences so that V and J genes could be assigned. A later analysis assigned CDR3 sequences and most-parsimonious VDJ recombination scenarios with the TCRdist pipeline. In a later analysis, each TCR beta chain was defined by its CDR3 amino acid sequence together with its V-gene family, and reads lacking a unique V-gene family were excluded. To address suspected cross-contamination and a sequencing artifact, a later analysis removed a few hundred highly shared, low-generation-probability nucleotide sequences. A later analysis calculated a clonal expansion index for each public chain from normalized within-repertoire ranks of inferred template counts. In a later analysis, generation probabilities were computed with a VDJ recombination model fitted to out-of-frame rearrangements, and the resulting probabilities were checked against IGoR. A later analysis scored TCR-TCR, TCR-HLA and TCR-CMV co-occurrence with hypergeometric tests, applying a repertoire-size bias correction to TCR pairs. False discovery rates were estimated in a later analysis by permuting HLA or CMV assignments 20 times. A later analysis grouped co-occurring TCRs with DBSCAN, adding TCRdist sequence similarity when clustering within HLA-allele-positive subsets. Repertoires with fewer than 30,000 or more than 120,000 public chains, plus five repertoires with anomalous nucleotide sharing, were excluded from co-occurrence clustering. TCRdb holds this immuneACCESS table with in-frame rearrangements only. Some clones are missing; in checked studies, unresolved V genes explain under half, and the rest has no known cause. That table supplies the V and J calls and clone size; D and trimming were determined from the DNA. The sample has over 85,000 clones on record, 73% of them singletons. The ten largest make up around 3.5% of the sample.

To note about this clone: The specificity of this receptor is unknown. No quality values exist for individual bases; no much larger clone is one base distant.

The clonotype originates from a man in his forties in good health and CMV-seronegative. Material: PBMCs.

The DNA sequence is as follows: TGTGCCAGCAGTTTATACTCGGGGAGGGGTTACACTGAAGCTTTCTTT. This codes for CASSLYSGRGYTEAFF. The chain is assembled from TRBV27 and TRBJ1-1, and the D gene may be TRBD1, 5 bases matching. CDR1 and CDR2, looked up from the germline V gene (reference sequence), are MNHEY and SMNVEV. V drops 1 base and J drops 3 bases, leaving 15 bases in between. The CDR3 spans 16 residues, from the cysteine through the phenylalanine. Only the CDR3 DNA is retained, 48 bases long and in frame from the first base.